The next 21 T cell receptor beta chains were all read from a single sample in a study of blood T cell repertoires in COVID-19. The method was immunoSEQ multiplex PCR; TCRdb's version includes in-frame clones alone and lacks a portion of them. The sample shows 65,000 to 75,000 clones, roughly nine tenths of them seen only once. Sequenced: peripheral blood. Receptor source: a man between 45 and 60 years old with acute or convalescent COVID-19.

Worth noting for this clone: Other DNA sequences of this sample code for an identical CDR3. The chain joins TRBV6-5 to TRBJ1-1; tentatively, D is TRBD1 (6 bases). Per the germline V gene, CDR1 is MNHEY and CDR2 is SVGAGI. The germline V and J ends were trimmed by 0 bases and 3 bases, with 8 bases remaining between them. CDR3 length: 14 residues. The CDR3 coding sequence is TGTGCCAGCAGTTACTCGTACAGGGACACTGAAGCTTTCTTT. This encodes CASSYSYRDTEAFF.

V usage is TRBV28 and J usage is TRBJ1-4, with unresolved D. Trimming pared 5 bases from V and 4 bases from J, leaving 14 bases between. The CDR3 spans 15 residues. Per germline, CDR1 MDHEN and CDR2 SYDVKM. CDR3 loop: CASSPRPVDNEKLFF. In nucleotides, the CDR3 is TGTGCCAGCAGTCCGCGGCCGGTGGATAATGAAAAACTGTTTTTT.

The chain has TRBV19 and TRBJ1-5; tentative D call: TRBD1 (6 bases). Trimming removed 9 bases at V and 7 bases at J, with 22 bases between. Per the germline V gene, CDR1 is LNHDA and CDR2 is SQIVND (reference sequence). The CDR3 has 15 residues. The CDR3 DNA reads TGTGCCAGCGCCCCCGACACAGGGTTCGGACAGCCCCAGCATTTT. It translates to CASAPDTGFGQPQHF.

V and J are TRBV2 and TRBJ2-5, with a tentative D call TRBD2 (5 bases). Germline V gene lookup returns CDR1 SNHLY and CDR2 FYNNEI. CDR3 length equals 12 residues. Trimming left V 5 bases short and J 3 bases short, with 7 bases between. Here the CDR3 DNA reads TGTGCCAGCAGTCGGCGGGAAGAGACCCAGTACTTC. This translates into CASSRREETQYF.

The rearrangement uses TRBV4-1 and TRBJ1-6; TRBD1 matches at 8 bases. Unmatched junction bases numbered 6, after V lost 4 bases and J lost 7 bases. Germline-derived CDR1 and CDR2 are MGHRA and YSYEKL. CDR3 length: 15 residues. DNA for the CDR3: TGCGCCAGCAGCCTAATTCGGACAGGGAATTCACCCCTCCACTTT. As protein: CASSLIRTGNSPLHF.

This clone was recorded once. The rearrangement links TRBV9 to TRBJ2-4; D remains unclear. Germline CDR1 SGDLS, CDR2 YYNGEE. Trimming stripped 2 bases from V and 10 bases from J, with 16 bases between. This CDR3 spans 14 amino acids. The CDR3 DNA sequence: TGTGCCAGCAGCGTTAGTCAAGTAACGCAAATTCAGTACTTC. This sequence encodes CASSVSQVTQIQYF.

In this sample, this clone turned up once. This rearrangement joins TRBV9 to TRBJ2-3, with 8 bases matching TRBD2. Trimming took 2 bases from V and 1 from J; bases not matched to a gene: 3. The CDR3 runs 15 residues. The germline CDR1 and CDR2 sequences are SGDLS and YYNGEE. The CDR3 loop reads CASSVRAGGTDTQYF. The CDR3 coding sequence is TGTGCCAGCAGCGTTCGAGCGGGAGGCACAGATACGCAGTATTTT.

The chain uses TRBV4-3 and TRBJ1-4; D unresolved. The CDR3 runs 12 residues. The germline V gene encodes CDR1 LGHNA and CDR2 YSLEER. The V end was cut by 1 base, the J end by 7 bases, with 4 bases between. CDR3 amino acids: CASSQAGEKLFF. The CDR3 DNA reads TGCGCCAGCAGCCAAGCCGGTGAAAAACTGTTTTTT.

The CDR3 DNA is TGTGCCAGCACAGACAGGGCTTACACCGGGGAGCTGTTTTTT. It is translated as CASTDRAYTGELFF. This sequence joins TRBV7-6 and TRBJ2-2; 7 bases agree with TRBD1. The V gene's germline CDR1 is SGHVS and CDR2 FNYEAQ. V was clipped by 7 bases and J by 3 bases; unmatched bases: 5. CDR3 length: 14 amino acids.

This clone was seen a single time. V usage is TRBV30 and J usage is TRBJ1-1; 8 positions match TRBD1. This CDR3 is 14 amino acids long. After removal of 4 bases from V and 1 base from J, the junction contained 5 bases not matched to a gene. The V gene's germline CDR1 is GTSNPN and CDR2 SVGIG (reference sequence). CDR3 DNA: TGTGCCTGGACCCGGGACAGGCCGAACACTGAAGCTTTCTTT. Protein: CAWTRDRPNTEAFF.

The chain combines TRBV5-1 with TRBJ2-1; 10 positions agree with TRBD2. The CDR3 consists of 15 residues. The V gene's germline CDR1 is SGHRS and CDR2 YFSETQ. After removal of 5 bases from V and 7 bases from J, the junction contained 9 bases not matched to a gene. The CDR3 loop is CASSRGSSGGNEQFF. CDR3 DNA sequence: TGCGCCAGCAGTCGAGGGTCTAGCGGGGGAAATGAGCAGTTCTTC.

This chain joins TRBV5-1 and TRBJ1-5; 12 positions agree with TRBD1. This CDR3 spans 16 amino acids. Germline assignment: CDR1 SGHRS and CDR2 YFSETQ. With V trimmed by 4 bases and J by 3 bases, 5 bases remained unmatched. DNA for the CDR3: TGCGCCAGCAGCCCCGGGACAGGGGGCACCAATCAGCCCCAGCATTTT. It translates to CASSPGTGGTNQPQHF.

This clone was seen once. The chain joins TRBV6-5 to TRBJ1-2; 8 bases fit TRBD1. Looked up from germline, CDR1 is MNHEY and CDR2 is SVGAGI. Trimming cost V 5 bases and J 8 bases; bases outside gene matches: 10. CDR3 length: 14 residues. CDR3 sequence (DNA): TGTGCCAGCAGTCTGGACAGGGTGGTGGGGGGCTACACCTTC. Encoded protein: CASSLDRVVGGYTF.

V gene TRBV5-1 combines with J gene TRBJ2-1, with 12 nucleotides matching TRBD2. CDR3 length equals 15 residues. The germline gives CDR1 SGHRS, CDR2 YFSETQ. V shed 4 bases, J shed 4 bases, and the junction held 3 bases outside the gene matches. This CDR3 is CASSTGLAGYNEQFF. The CDR3 DNA sequence: TGCGCCAGCAGCACGGGACTAGCGGGTTACAATGAGCAGTTCTTC.

The V and J genes are TRBV6-5 and TRBJ1-1, with D hard to call. This CDR3 is built from 13 residues. Germline lookup yields CDR1 MNHEY and CDR2 SVGAGI. V shed 6 bases and J shed 5 bases, with 13 bases lying between them. The CDR3 reads CASSQSQTTEAFF. The CDR3 DNA reads TGTGCCAGCAGCCAATCACAGACGACTGAAGCTTTCTTT.

This clone has a single count. The gene calls are TRBV10-3 and TRBJ2-5, with D tentatively TRBD1 (6 bases). The ends were cut back, 10 bases at V and 1 base at J, with 13 bases in the middle. Germline CDR1 ENHRY, CDR2 SYGVKD. This CDR3 comprises 13 residues. CDR3 in amino acids: CATVGAAQETQYF. The CDR3 nucleotides read TGTGCCACCGTGGGGGCGGCCCAAGAGACCCAGTACTTC.

The chain links TRBV18 to TRBJ1-1; 7 bases are a match to TRBD1. V shed 4 bases, J shed 2 bases, and the junction held 7 bases outside the gene matches. The germline V gene encodes CDR1 KGHSH and CDR2 LQKENI. CDR3 length: 15 amino acids. This CDR3 reads CASSLNQGGNTEAFF. The CDR3 DNA reads as TGTGCCAGCTCACTGAATCAGGGGGGTAACACTGAAGCTTTCTTT.

CDR3 residues: CASSLSESNEQFF. The CDR3 region has the DNA TGTGCCAGCAGTTTATCCGAGTCCAATGAGCAGTTCTTC. This chain links TRBV27 with TRBJ2-1; the D is unclear. V lost 0 bases and J lost 6, with 6 bases in between. Germline lookup yields CDR1 MNHEY and CDR2 SMNVEV (reference sequence). The CDR3 is 13 residues long.

The chain uses TRBV11-2 and TRBJ2-7, with D maybe TRBD1 (5 bases). V lost 1 base and J lost 6, with 13 bases in between. The CDR3 is 14 residues long. Per germline, CDR1 SGHAT and CDR2 FQNNGV. The CDR3 spells CASSLVGQGSEQYF. The CDR3 nucleotides are TGTGCCAGCAGCTTAGTAGGGCAGGGTAGCGAGCAGTACTTC. Complete variable domain (other parts from reference TRBV11-2 and TRBJ2-7): EAGVAQSPRYKIIEKRQSVAFWCNPISGHATLYWYQQILGQGPKLLIQFQNNGVVDDSQLPKDRFSAERLKGVDSTLKIQPAKLEDSAVYLCASSLVGQGSEQYFGPGTRLTVT.

The genes are TRBV7-8 and TRBJ2-2; TRBD2 might be the D (5 bases). Germline CDR1 SGHVS, CDR2 FQNEAQ. V was clipped by 7 bases and J by 4 bases, with 19 bases between them. This CDR3 contains 16 residues. In DNA, the CDR3 is TGTGCCAGCACCCAAAATAAGGCTAGCACCACCGGGGAGCTGTTTTTT. The encoded protein is CASTQNKASTTGELFF. The variable domain in full, with the rest retrieved from reference TRBV7-8 and TRBJ2-2, is GAGVSQSPRYKVAKRGQDVALRCDPISGHVSLFWYQQALGQGPEFLTYFQNEAQLDKSGLPSDRFFAERPEGSVSTLKIQRTQQEDSAVYLCASTQNKASTTGELFFGEGSRLTVL.

This CDR3 reads CASSPRGTTLYNEQFF. Written as DNA, the CDR3 is TGTGCCAGCAGCCCGCGGGGGACTACCCTCTACAATGAGCAGTTCTTC. V gene TRBV7-2 combines with J gene TRBJ2-1, with 7 positions matching TRBD2. V trimming: 5 bases; J trimming: 3 bases; junction bases outside the gene matches: 10. CDR3 length equals 16 residues. Per germline, CDR1 SGHTA and CDR2 FQGNSA.